This T cell receptor (beta chain) was captured by sequencing in a study of cytomegalovirus exposure and HLA in healthy donors. Study-wide results and caveats: The likely explanation for a cluster of highly shared sequence variants was sequencing artifact. Several of the most significant clusters appeared, in a later analysis, to be linked to common viral pathogens. Apart from CMV serostatus, no immune exposure information was available.

Comment on this clone: What it binds is unknown.

Donors had nominal health at sampling but likely had unrecorded immune exposures. Germline V gives CDR1 GTSNPN, CDR2 SVGIG (reference sequence). CDR3 length: 14 residues. V gave up 4 bases and J gave up 2 bases, with 13 bases separating them. PCR was performed using 60 Vbeta and 13 Jbeta primers. Only in-frame clones appear in the TCRdb table, and some are missing; sequencing was by immunoSEQ multiplex PCR. This table holds about 260,000 clones, 84% found once. The clonotype was recovered from a woman in her 40s in good health and CMV-seropositive. The sequenced material came from PBMCs. This sequence joins TRBV30 and TRBJ2-3; D unresolved. The CDR3 spells CAWTTGGPTDTQYF. The CDR3 DNA reads TGTGCCTGGACGACTGGCGGTCCCACAGATACGCAGTATTTT.